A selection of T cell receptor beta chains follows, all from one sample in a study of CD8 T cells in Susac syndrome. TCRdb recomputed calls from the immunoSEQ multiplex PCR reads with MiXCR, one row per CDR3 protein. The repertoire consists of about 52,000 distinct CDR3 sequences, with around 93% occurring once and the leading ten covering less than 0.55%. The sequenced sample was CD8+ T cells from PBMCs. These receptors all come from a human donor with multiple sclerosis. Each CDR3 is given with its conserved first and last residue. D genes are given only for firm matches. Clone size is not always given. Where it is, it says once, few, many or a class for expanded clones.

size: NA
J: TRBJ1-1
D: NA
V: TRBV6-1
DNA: TGTGCCAGCAGTGCATTGGTCGGGGGTAGGACTGAAGCTTTCTTT
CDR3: CASSALVGGRTEAFF

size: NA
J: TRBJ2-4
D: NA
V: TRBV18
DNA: TGTGCCAGCTCCCCCGCCGGGGTGGCCAAAAACATTCAGTACTTC
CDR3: CASSPAGVAKNIQYF

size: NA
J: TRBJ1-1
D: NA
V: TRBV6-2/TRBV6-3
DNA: TGTGCCAGCAGTTATGGGGCGTTCACTGAAGCTTTCTTT
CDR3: CASSYGAFTEAFF

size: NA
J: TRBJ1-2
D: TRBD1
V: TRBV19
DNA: TGTGCCAGTAGTATTGGGACAGGGGGCGCCGGTGGCTACACCTTC
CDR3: CASSIGTGGAGGYTF

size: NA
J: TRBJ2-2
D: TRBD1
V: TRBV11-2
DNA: TGTGCCAGCAGCGGATGGACAGGGGACACCGGGGAGCTGTTTTTT
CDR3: CASSGWTGDTGELFF

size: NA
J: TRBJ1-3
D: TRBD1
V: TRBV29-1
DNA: TGCAGCGCGCATTTTGGACAGGTCTCTGGAAACACCATATATTTT
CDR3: CSAHFGQVSGNTIYF

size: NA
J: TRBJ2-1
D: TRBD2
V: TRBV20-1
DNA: TGCAGTGCTAGGCAACTAGCGGGGACGGACAATGAGCAGTTCTTC
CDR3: CSARQLAGTDNEQFF

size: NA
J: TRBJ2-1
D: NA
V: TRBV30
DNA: TGTGCCTGGAGTGTATCCGGGGATGAGCAGTTCTTC
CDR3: CAWSVSGDEQFF

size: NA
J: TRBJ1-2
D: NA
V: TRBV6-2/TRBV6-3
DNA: TGTGCCAGCAGTTACTCGGTAGGGGACGGCTACACCTTC
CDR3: CASSYSVGDGYTF

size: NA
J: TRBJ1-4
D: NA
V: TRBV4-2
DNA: TGTGCCAGCAGCCAAGATCCGGCGGCAACTAATGAAAAACTGTTTTTT
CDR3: CASSQDPAATNEKLFF

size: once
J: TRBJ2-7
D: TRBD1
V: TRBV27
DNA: TGTGCCAGCAGCGACAGGGGGCTGGGGGAGCAGTACTTC
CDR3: CASSDRGLGEQYF

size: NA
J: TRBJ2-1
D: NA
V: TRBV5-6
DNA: TGTGCCAGCAGCCCGACAGCTACTGGGGAGTTCTTC
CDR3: CASSPTATGEFF

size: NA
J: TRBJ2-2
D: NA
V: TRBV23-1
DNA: NA
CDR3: CASRTAHLPGSCFF

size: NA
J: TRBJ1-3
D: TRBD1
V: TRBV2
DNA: TGTGCCAGCAGTGTTCGGACAGGGCAAGGAAACACCATATATTTT
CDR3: CASSVRTGQGNTIYF

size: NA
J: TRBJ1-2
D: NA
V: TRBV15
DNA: TGTGCCACCAGTCGTACTAACTATGGCTACACCTTC
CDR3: CATSRTNYGYTF

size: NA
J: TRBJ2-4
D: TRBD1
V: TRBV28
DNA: TGTGCCAGCAGGAGACAGGGAGACAAAAACATTCAGTACTTC
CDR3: CASRRQGDKNIQYF

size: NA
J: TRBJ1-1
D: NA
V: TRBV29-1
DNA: TGCAGCGTTGTTGGGGGTAGCACTGAAGCTTTCTTT
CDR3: CSVVGGSTEAFF

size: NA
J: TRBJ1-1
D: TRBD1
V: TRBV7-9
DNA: TGTGCCAGCAGGGACAGGGAGAACACTGAAGCTTTCTTT
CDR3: CASRDRENTEAFF

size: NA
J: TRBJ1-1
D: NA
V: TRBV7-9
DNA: TGTGCCAGCAGTTTCTTTAGCGACAAGAACACTGAAGCTTTCTTT
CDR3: CASSFFSDKNTEAFF

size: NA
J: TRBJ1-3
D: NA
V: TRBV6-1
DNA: TGTGCCAGCAGTCCCAGCGTGGGGGACGACTCGAGAAACACCATATATTTT
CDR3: CASSPSVGDDSRNTIYF

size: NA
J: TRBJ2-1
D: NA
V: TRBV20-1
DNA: TGCAGTGCTAGAATACTAGTCTACAATGAGCAGTTCTTC
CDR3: CSARILVYNEQFF

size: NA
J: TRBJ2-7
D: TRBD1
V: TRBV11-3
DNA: TGTGCCAGCAGTTTGGCCGGGACAGGGTCGTACGAGCAGTACTTC
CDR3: CASSLAGTGSYEQYF

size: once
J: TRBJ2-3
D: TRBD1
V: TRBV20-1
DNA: TGCAGTGCTAGAGATGACAGGGGACGGGCAGATACGCAGTATTTT
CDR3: CSARDDRGRADTQYF

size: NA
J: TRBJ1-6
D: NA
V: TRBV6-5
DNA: TGTGCCAGCAGTTCCGTTTTGTTGGGGACCCCCTTTGGAGCCCTCCACTTT
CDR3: CASSSVLLGTPFGALHF

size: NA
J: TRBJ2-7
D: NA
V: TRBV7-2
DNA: TGTGCCAGCAGCTTATACCCGGAGGGGCGTTACGAGCAGTACTTC
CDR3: CASSLYPEGRYEQYF

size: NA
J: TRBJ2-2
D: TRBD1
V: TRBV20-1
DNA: TGCAGTGCTAGGGTACAGGGGGAGAACACCGGGGAGCTGTTTTTT
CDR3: CSARVQGENTGELFF

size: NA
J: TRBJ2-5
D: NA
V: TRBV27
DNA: TGTGCCAGCAGTGTCCGTGGGGGGCAAGAGACCCAGTACTTC
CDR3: CASSVRGGQETQYF

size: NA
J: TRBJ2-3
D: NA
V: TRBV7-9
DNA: TGTGCCAGCAGCTTACAACAGCTCTACACAGATACGCAGTATTTT
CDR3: CASSLQQLYTDTQYF

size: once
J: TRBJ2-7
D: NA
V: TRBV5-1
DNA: TGCGCCAGCAGCCCCGAGGGGGGGAACTCGTACCTCTACGAGCAGTACTTC
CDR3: CASSPEGGNSYLYEQYF